This TCR beta chain was observed in a study of blood T cell repertoires in COVID-19. Study-level background: T cells, B-cell-depleted T cells, or PBMCs provided the cDNA or gDNA that served as material.

V lost 4 bases to trimming and J lost 1 base; unmatched junction nucleotides: 6. The CDR3 is 15 residues long. Germline-derived CDR1 and CDR2 are SGHRS and YFSETQ. Participant age was roughly 18 to 90 years, and participants resided in fewer than 25 US areas. Two negative PCRs, clearance, or symptom resolution had been documented for recovered Cohort 3 donors. The table came from immunoSEQ multiplex PCR; TCRdb's copy has only in-frame clones and leaves some out. The data hold fewer than 400,000 clones, with 89% observed a single time. The TCR was taken from a man between 60 and 75 years old who had recovered from COVID-19. The chain carries TRBV5-1 and TRBJ1-1, with 8 positions matching TRBD1. The specimen was PBMCs or T cells enriched from blood (not recorded which). The CDR3 protein is CASSTLTGANTEAFF. In nucleotides, the CDR3 is TGCGCCAGCAGCACGCTGACAGGGGCGAACACTGAAGCTTTCTTT.